The next 24 T cell receptor beta chains were all read from a single sample in a study of T cells in pancreatic ductal adenocarcinoma. Surgery without prior neoadjuvant therapy was the treatment of the selected pancreatic ductal adenocarcinoma patients. Sequenced by immunoSEQ multiplex PCR; TCRdb stores in-frame clones only, minus some. The repertoire holds approximately 97,000 clones, with 90% to 95% as singletons. Specimen: PBMCs. These TCRs come from a human donor with pancreatic ductal adenocarcinoma.

This clone was recorded only once. The chain links TRBV27 to TRBJ2-1, with D possibly TRBD2 on 6 matching bases. CDR3 length: 18 amino acids. Per the germline V gene, CDR1 is MNHEY and CDR2 is SMNVEV (reference sequence). The V end lost 1 base, the J end lost 4 bases, and 20 bases lay between the germline ends. CDR3 sequence reads: CASSLYDSRQRAYNEQFF. In nucleotides, the CDR3 is TGTGCCAGCAGTTTATACGACTCGAGGCAGCGGGCTTACAATGAGCAGTTCTTC.

CDR3 amino acids: CASSPGTAFIEQYF. The DNA of the CDR3 is TGTGCCAGCTCACCAGGGACAGCCTTTATTGAGCAGTACTTC. The chain couples TRBV18 to TRBJ2-7; 7 bases line up with TRBD1. Germline CDR1 reads KGHSH; CDR2 reads LQKENI. The CDR3 is 14 residues long. Unmatched junction bases numbered 8, after V lost 2 bases and J lost 7 bases.

Of note for this clone: An end of the junction differs from the germline gene, which may be a read error. For the CDR3, the DNA is TGTGCCAGCAGCGAAGGACAGGGAGATGGCTACACCTTC. Encoded protein: CASSEGQGDGYTF. The gene calls are TRBV2 and TRBJ1-2, with 8 bases lining up with TRBD1. Germline values: CDR1 SNHLY, CDR2 FYNNEI. This CDR3 has 13 residues. The full variable domain, its missing parts supplied by reference TRBV2 and TRBJ1-2, is EPEVTQTPSHQVTQMGQEVILRCVPISNHLYFYWYRQILGQKVEFLVSFYNNEISEKSEIFDDQFSVERPDGSNFTLKIRSTKLEDSAMYFCASSEGQGDGYTFGSGTRLTVV.

The gene calls are TRBV9 and TRBJ2-7; D is uncertain. The CDR3 extends over 14 amino acids. V lost 4 bases and J 3 bases, leaving 14 bases between the germline ends. Germline values: CDR1 SGDLS, CDR2 YYNGEE. This CDR3 is CASSPRILHYEQYF. The CDR3, as DNA: TGTGCCAGCAGCCCGAGGATACTACACTACGAGCAGTACTTC. Using reference TRBV9 and TRBJ2-7 for the parts outside the CDR3, the full variable domain is DSGVTQTPKHLITATGQRVTLRCSPRSGDLSVYWYQQSLDQGLQFLIQYYNGEERAKGNILERFSAQQFPDLHSELNLSSLELGDSALYFCASSPRILHYEQYFGPGTRLTVT.

This chain connects TRBV6-5 to TRBJ2-5; the D gene is possibly TRBD1 (6 bases). The CDR3 is 13 residues long. V was trimmed by 6 bases and J by 3 bases, leaving 11 bases between them. In germline, CDR1 is MNHEY, CDR2 SVGAGI. The CDR3 nucleotides read TGTGCCAGCAGAGCCCGGGACAAAGAGACCCAGTACTTC. Translated, it gives CASRARDKETQYF.

The chain carries TRBV5-5 and TRBJ2-7; no clear D. CDR1 SGHKS and CDR2 YYEKEE come from the germline V gene (reference sequence). The CDR3 is 15 residues long. The V and J ends lost 1 base and 4 bases respectively, with 15 bases between them. The CDR3 bases are TGTGCCAGCAGCTTGTCCGGAGTTCAGCCATACGAGCAGTACTTC. Amino acids: CASSLSGVQPYEQYF.

The chain has TRBV19 and TRBJ1-5; D gene ambiguous. The CDR3 covers 13 residues. Germline CDR1 LNHDA, CDR2 SQIVND (reference sequence). Trimming took off 3 bases at V and 7 bases at J, with 10 bases between the two ends. CDR3 DNA sequence: TGTGCCAGTAGTATGGCAGGAAGACAGCCCCAGCATTTT. This codes for CASSMAGRQPQHF.

The chain combines TRBV27 with TRBJ2-7; TRBD2 matches 11 bases. This CDR3 contains 14 residues. V was pared by 6 bases and J by 1 base, with 2 bases of the junction left unmatched. CDR1 is MNHEY, CDR2 SMNVEV, per germline (reference sequence). The DNA for the CDR3 is TGTGCCAGCAGAAGACTAGCGGGATCCTACGAGCAGTACTTC. Translating it yields CASRRLAGSYEQYF.

The chain has TRBV2 and TRBJ2-3; no clear D. Germline V gives CDR1 SNHLY, CDR2 FYNNEI. V was clipped by 5 bases and J by 8 bases, with 11 bases between them. The CDR3 is 12 amino acids. Here the CDR3 DNA reads TGTGCCAGCAGTAGAACAGAAGGTACGCAGTATTTT. This codes for CASSRTEGTQYF.

The chain employs TRBV28 and TRBJ2-5, with 7 bases aligning to TRBD2. The CDR3 totals 14 residues. From germline, CDR1 is MDHEN and CDR2 SYDVKM. With V trimmed by 6 bases and J by 5 bases, 9 bases remained unmatched. The CDR3, as DNA: TGTGCCAGCAGCTTCGGGGAGGGGCGGGAGACCCAGTACTTC. It codes for CASSFGEGRETQYF.

V usage is TRBV5-4 and J usage is TRBJ2-7, with D perhaps matching TRBD2 (6 bases). Trimming removed 5 bases from V and 3 bases from J, with 15 bases in between. The CDR3 consists of 14 residues. Germline values: CDR1 SGHNT, CDR2 YYREEE (reference sequence). Written as DNA, the CDR3 is TGTGCCAGCAGTACCGGGGCGGAGGGCTACGAGCAGTACTTC. This translates into CASSTGAEGYEQYF.

The rearrangement joins TRBV30 to TRBJ2-7; 9 positions match TRBD1. Germline loops: CDR1 GTSNPN, CDR2 SVGIG (reference sequence). Trimming took 0 bases from V and 2 from J; bases not matched to a gene: 5. This CDR3 has 15 amino acids. The CDR3 region has the DNA TGTGCCTGGAGTGTACCAGACAGGGGGGCCTACGAGCAGTACTTC. Translating gives CAWSVPDRGAYEQYF.

This clone was detected once. V gene TRBV25-1 combines with J gene TRBJ2-3; D unclear. The CDR3 is 13 amino acids. CDR1 is MGHDK and CDR2 is SYGVNS in the germline V gene. Trimming cost V 4 bases and J 0 bases, with 5 bases left between them. The CDR3 loop is CASSASSTDTQYF. CDR3 coding DNA: TGTGCCAGCAGTGCCTCTAGCACAGATACGCAGTATTTT.

This clone was counted once. V gene TRBV11-2 combines with J gene TRBJ2-7; 8 bases agree with TRBD2. V shed 7 bases and J 1 base; nucleotides not matched to a gene: 9. The CDR3 totals 15 residues. Germline lookup yields CDR1 SGHAT and CDR2 FQNNGV. This CDR3 reads CASTPGLAGSYEQYF. CDR3 nucleotides: TGTGCCAGCACCCCGGGGCTAGCGGGTTCCTACGAGCAGTACTTC.

This rearrangement joins TRBV11-2 to TRBJ1-1; tentatively, D is TRBD1 (6 bases). Trimming pared 1 base from V and 4 bases from J, leaving 7 bases between. The CDR3 contains 13 residues. Looked up from germline, CDR1 is SGHAT and CDR2 is FQNNGV. The CDR3 DNA is TGTGCCAGCAGCTTAGGGACAGTCACTGAAGCTTTCTTT. Translation: CASSLGTVTEAFF.

The chain employs TRBV29-1 and TRBJ2-7; the D gene is possibly TRBD1 (6 bases). The germline V gene encodes CDR1 SQVTM and CDR2 ANQGSEA. Trimming pared 5 bases from V and 2 bases from J, leaving 10 bases between. CDR3 length: 12 residues. The CDR3 region is CSVFTGPYEQYF. The CDR3 DNA reads TGCAGCGTTTTCACAGGGCCCTACGAGCAGTACTTC.

The CDR3 DNA reads TGTGCCAGCAGTGAAGGACAGTATTCTTCTCGGCAGTACTTC. Its translation is CASSEGQYSSRQYF. The chain combines TRBV27 with TRBJ2-7; D is possibly TRBD1 (6 bases). The CDR3 runs to 14 residues. V lost 5 bases and J 9 bases, leaving 20 bases between the germline ends. Germline loops: CDR1 MNHEY, CDR2 SMNVEV (reference sequence).

The J gene is TRBJ2-1, the V gene TRBV4-1, with 8 nucleotides matching TRBD2. Trimming removed 0 bases from V and 4 bases from J; junction bases left unmatched: 5. The CDR3 sequence is 16 residues long. The germline V gene has CDR1 MGHRA and CDR2 YSYEKL. The CDR3: CASSQERGLVYNEQFF. Written as DNA, the CDR3 is TGCGCCAGCAGCCAAGAGAGGGGACTAGTGTACAATGAGCAGTTCTTC.

The CDR3 coding sequence is TGCGCCAGCAGTGAGACCGGCGGGAGGGCCAGGGAGACCCAGTACTTC. This gives the protein CASSETGGRARETQYF. V usage is TRBV10-2 and J usage is TRBJ2-5; 9 bases map to TRBD2. Unmatched junction bases numbered 9, after V lost 2 bases and J lost 5 bases. CDR1 and CDR2 (germline): WSHSY, SAAADI. The CDR3 is made up of 16 amino acids.

This clone showed up just once. V is TRBV5-1 and J is TRBJ2-4; D perhaps matches TRBD2 (5 bases). The V and J ends lost 8 bases and 4 bases respectively, with 22 bases between them. The CDR3 consists of 16 residues. The germline V gene encodes CDR1 SGHRS and CDR2 YFSETQ. The CDR3 is CARIRTGLGGKNIQYF. CDR3 DNA sequence: TGCGCCAGAATCCGGACGGGATTGGGCGGAAAAAACATTCAGTACTTC.

This chain joins TRBV19 and TRBJ2-2; no reliable D call. Trimming pared 3 bases from V and 5 bases from J, leaving 7 bases between. Germline V gene sequence: CDR1 LNHDA, CDR2 SQIVND (reference sequence). The CDR3 is 13 amino acids. CDR3 coding DNA: TGTGCCAGTAGTATTCAGAAGACCGGGGAGCTGTTTTTT. This gives the protein CASSIQKTGELFF. The full variable domain, its missing parts supplied by reference TRBV19 and TRBJ2-2, is DGGITQSPKYLFRKEGQNVTLSCEQNLNHDAMYWYRQDPGQGLRLIYYSQIVNDFQKGDIAEGYSVSREKKESFPLTVTSAQKNPTAFYLCASSIQKTGELFFGEGSRLTVL.

This sequence joins TRBV7-6 and TRBJ2-5, with 8 bases lining up with TRBD2. The CDR3 has 14 residues. Germline V lookup: CDR1 SGHVS, CDR2 FNYEAQ. The junction had 6 bases not matched to a gene; V was cut back by 4 bases and J by 5 bases. CDR3 sequence (DNA): TGTGCCAGCAGCTCCTCCGGGGGGGGTGAGACCCAGTACTTC. This codes for CASSSSGGGETQYF.

This chain's CDR3 is CATNRQQNTGELFF. DNA of the CDR3: TGTGCCACCAACAGACAGCAGAACACCGGGGAGCTGTTTTTT. The chain is built from TRBV2 and TRBJ2-2, with D tentatively TRBD1 (5 bases). Trimming removed 10 bases at V and 1 base at J, with 13 bases between. This CDR3 is built from 14 residues. The germline V gene encodes CDR1 SNHLY and CDR2 FYNNEI.

The V call is TRBV5-1, the J call TRBJ2-7; tentative D call: TRBD1 (6 bases). Trimming left V 2 bases short and J 3 bases short, with 9 bases between. Germline V gene sequence: CDR1 SGHRS, CDR2 YFSETQ. The CDR3 contains 13 residues. CDR3 nucleotides: TGCGCCAGCAGCTTCGGCAGGGGCTACGAGCAGTACTTC. It is translated as CASSFGRGYEQYF.